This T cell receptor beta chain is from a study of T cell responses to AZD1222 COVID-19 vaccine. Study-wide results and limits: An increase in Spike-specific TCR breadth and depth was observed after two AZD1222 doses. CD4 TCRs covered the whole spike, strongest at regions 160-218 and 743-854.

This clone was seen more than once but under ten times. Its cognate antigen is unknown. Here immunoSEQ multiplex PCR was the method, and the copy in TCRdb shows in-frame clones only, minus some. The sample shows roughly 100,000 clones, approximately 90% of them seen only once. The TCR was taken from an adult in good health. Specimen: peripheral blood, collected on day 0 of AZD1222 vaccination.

CDR3 sequence: CASSNTITGGEQYF. The CDR3 nucleotides are TGTGCCAGCAGCAACACCATTACAGGGGGCGAGCAGTACTTC. The chain employs TRBV6-4 and TRBJ2-7, with TRBD1 identical over 8 bases. V lost 6 bases and J lost 6; bases outside the gene matches: 10. The CDR3 has 14 amino acids. Germline V gives CDR1 MRHNA, CDR2 SNTAGT.